This TCR beta chain was captured by sequencing in a study of blood T cell repertoires in COVID-19. The overall study: Acute-phase and convalescent COVID-19 samples originated in the United States, Italy and Spain. Nucleic acid was either cDNA or gDNA, and it came from T cells, B-cell-depleted T cells, or PBMCs.

This clone has more than one count but fewer than ten. In the original analysis: Reference gene primer amplification gave estimated nucleated cell counts. Produced via immunoSEQ multiplex PCR; TCRdb's table is partial and in-frame only. D and trimming come from the DNA, and the V and J calls and clone size come from that table. The profile shows some 45,000 clones, about 78% of them singletons. This receptor was taken from a man in his 70s with active or convalescent COVID-19. Sequencing was done on a sample of peripheral blood.

This chain's CDR3 is CASSSGTSGVMQYF. CDR3 in DNA: TGTGCCAGCAGCTCCGGGACTAGCGGGGTGATGCAGTATTTT. The V call is TRBV7-2, the J call TRBJ2-3; 13 bases map to TRBD2. Germline trimming cut 4 bases from V and 11 bases from J; bases unmatched to any gene: 6. Looked up from germline, CDR1 is SGHTA and CDR2 is FQGNSA. CDR3 size: 14 residues.